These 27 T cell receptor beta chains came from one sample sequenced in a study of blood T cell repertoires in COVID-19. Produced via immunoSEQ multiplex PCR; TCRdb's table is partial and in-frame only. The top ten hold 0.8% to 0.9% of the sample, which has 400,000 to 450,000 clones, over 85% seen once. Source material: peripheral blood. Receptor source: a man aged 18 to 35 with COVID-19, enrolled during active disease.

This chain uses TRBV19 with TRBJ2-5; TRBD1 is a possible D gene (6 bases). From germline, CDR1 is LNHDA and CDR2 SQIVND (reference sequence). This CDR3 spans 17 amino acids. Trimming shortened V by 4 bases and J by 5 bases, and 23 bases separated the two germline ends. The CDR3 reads CASSRGRTVYLEETQYF. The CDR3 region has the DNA TGTGCCAGTAGTAGGGGTCGGACAGTCTACCTGGAGGAGACCCAGTACTTC.

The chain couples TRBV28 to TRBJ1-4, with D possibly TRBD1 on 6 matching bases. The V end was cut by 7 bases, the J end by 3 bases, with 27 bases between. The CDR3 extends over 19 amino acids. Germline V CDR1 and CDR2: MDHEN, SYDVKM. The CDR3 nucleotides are TGTGCCAGCAATGAGCCGGGGGGCCTTTACCTCAATTCTAATGAAAAACTGTTTTTT. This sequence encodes CASNEPGGLYLNSNEKLFF.

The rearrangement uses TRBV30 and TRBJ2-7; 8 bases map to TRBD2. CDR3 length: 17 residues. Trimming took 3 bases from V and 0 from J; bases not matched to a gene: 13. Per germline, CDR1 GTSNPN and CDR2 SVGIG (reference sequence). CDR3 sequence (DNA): TGTGCCTGGAGCCCACCCCTTAGCGGGGTAAGCTCCTACGAGCAGTACTTC. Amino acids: CAWSPPLSGVSSYEQYF. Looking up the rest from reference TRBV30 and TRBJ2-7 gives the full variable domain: SQTIHQWPATLVQPVGSPLSLECTVEGTSNPNLYWYRQAAGRGLQLLFYSVGIGQISSEVPQNLSASRPQDRQFILSSKKLLLSDSGFYLCAWSPPLSGVSSYEQYFGPGTRLTVT.

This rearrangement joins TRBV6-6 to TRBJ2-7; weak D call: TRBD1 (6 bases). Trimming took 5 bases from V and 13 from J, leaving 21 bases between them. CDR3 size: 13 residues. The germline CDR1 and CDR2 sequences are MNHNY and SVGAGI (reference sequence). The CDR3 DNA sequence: TGTGCCAGCAGTCCCAACCTTCAACAGGGATATTACTTC. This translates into CASSPNLQQGYYF.

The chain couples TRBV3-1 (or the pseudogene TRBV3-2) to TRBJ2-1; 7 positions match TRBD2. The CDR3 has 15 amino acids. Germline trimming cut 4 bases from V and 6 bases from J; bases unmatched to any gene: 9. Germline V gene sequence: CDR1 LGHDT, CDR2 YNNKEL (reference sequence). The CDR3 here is CASSLTWGGINEQFF. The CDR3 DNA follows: TGTGCCAGCAGCCTTACCTGGGGGGGGATCAATGAGCAGTTCTTC.

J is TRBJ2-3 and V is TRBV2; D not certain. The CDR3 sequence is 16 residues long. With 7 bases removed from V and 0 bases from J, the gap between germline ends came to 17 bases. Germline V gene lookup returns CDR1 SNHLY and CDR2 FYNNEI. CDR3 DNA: TGTGCCAGCACCTCCCCCGGGTCAGTTAGCACAGATACGCAGTATTTT. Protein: CASTSPGSVSTDTQYF.

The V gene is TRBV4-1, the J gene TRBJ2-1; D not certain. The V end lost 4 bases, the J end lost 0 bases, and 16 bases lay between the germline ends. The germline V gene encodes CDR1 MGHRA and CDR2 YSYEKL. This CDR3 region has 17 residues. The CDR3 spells CASSLVHAASSYNEQFF. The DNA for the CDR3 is TGCGCCAGCAGCCTAGTCCATGCGGCCAGCTCCTACAATGAGCAGTTCTTC.

Written as DNA, the CDR3 is TGTGCCAGCAGTTTCGGTCCAACCTACGAGCAGTACTTC. Its protein product is CASSFGPTYEQYF. The V call is TRBV6-5, the J call TRBJ2-7; D remains ambiguous. V dropped 4 bases and J dropped 2 bases, with 9 bases sitting between them. Germline CDR1 is MNHEY and CDR2 is SVGAGI. The CDR3 sequence is 13 residues long.

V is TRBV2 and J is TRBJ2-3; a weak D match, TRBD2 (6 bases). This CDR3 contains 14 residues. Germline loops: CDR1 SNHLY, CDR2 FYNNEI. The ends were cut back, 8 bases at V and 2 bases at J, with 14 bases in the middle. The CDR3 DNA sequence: TGTGCCAGCCGCCAAGCGGGCCTCACAGATACGCAGTATTTT. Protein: CASRQAGLTDTQYF.

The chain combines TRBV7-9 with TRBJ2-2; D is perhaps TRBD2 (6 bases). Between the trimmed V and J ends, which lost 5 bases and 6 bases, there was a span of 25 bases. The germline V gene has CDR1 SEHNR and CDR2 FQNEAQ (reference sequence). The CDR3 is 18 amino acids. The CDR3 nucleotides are TGTGCCAGCAGCCCCCCAAATAGGAGGGAAGGGTTACCCGGGGAGCTGTTTTTT. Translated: CASSPPNRREGLPGELFF. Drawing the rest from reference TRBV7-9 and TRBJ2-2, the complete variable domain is DTGVSQNPRHKITKRGQNVTFRCDPISEHNRLYWYRQTLGQGPEFLTYFQNEAQLEKSRLLSDRFSAERPKGSFSTLEIQRTEQGDSAMYLCASSPPNRREGLPGELFFGEGSRLTVL.

The CDR3 sequence is CATSRKNGRDEAFF. The CDR3 nucleotides read TGTGCCACCAGCAGAAAAAACGGGAGGGATGAAGCTTTCTTT. This chain links TRBV15 with TRBJ1-1; D is uncertain. V dropped 2 bases and J dropped 7 bases, with 14 bases sitting between them. This CDR3 has 14 residues. In germline, CDR1 is LNHNV, CDR2 YYDKDF (reference sequence).

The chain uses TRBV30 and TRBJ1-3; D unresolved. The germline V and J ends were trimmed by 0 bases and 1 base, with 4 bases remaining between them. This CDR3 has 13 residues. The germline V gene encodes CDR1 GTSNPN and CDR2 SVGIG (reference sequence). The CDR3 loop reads CAWSVQSGNTIYF. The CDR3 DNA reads TGTGCCTGGAGTGTACAGTCTGGAAACACCATATATTTT.

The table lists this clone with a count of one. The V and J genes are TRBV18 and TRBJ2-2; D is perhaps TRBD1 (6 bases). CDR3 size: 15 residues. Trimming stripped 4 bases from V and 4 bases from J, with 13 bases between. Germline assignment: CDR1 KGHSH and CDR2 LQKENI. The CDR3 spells CASSHRVLGTGELFF. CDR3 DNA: TGTGCCAGCTCACACAGGGTTTTGGGCACCGGGGAGCTGTTTTTT.

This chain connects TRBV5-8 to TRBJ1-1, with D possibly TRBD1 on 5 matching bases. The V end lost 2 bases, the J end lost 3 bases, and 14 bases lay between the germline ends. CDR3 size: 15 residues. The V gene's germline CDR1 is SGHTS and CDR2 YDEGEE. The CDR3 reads CASSFRWTRDTEAFF. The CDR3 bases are TGTGCCAGCAGCTTTCGTTGGACAAGGGACACTGAAGCTTTCTTT.

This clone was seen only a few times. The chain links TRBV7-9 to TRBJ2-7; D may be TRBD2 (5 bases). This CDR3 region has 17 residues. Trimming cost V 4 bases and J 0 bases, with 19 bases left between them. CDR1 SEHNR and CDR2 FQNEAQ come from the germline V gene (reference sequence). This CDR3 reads CASSSDPARELSYEQYF. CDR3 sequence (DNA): TGTGCCAGCAGCTCCGATCCTGCGAGGGAACTCTCCTACGAGCAGTACTTC. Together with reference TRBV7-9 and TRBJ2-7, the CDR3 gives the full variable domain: DTGVSQNPRHKITKRGQNVTFRCDPISEHNRLYWYRQTLGQGPEFLTYFQNEAQLEKSRLLSDRFSAERPKGSFSTLEIQRTEQGDSAMYLCASSSDPARELSYEQYFGPGTRLTVT.

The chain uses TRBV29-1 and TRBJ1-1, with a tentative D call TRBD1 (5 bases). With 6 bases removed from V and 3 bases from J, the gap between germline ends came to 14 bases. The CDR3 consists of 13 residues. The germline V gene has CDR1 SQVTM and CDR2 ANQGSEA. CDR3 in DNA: TGCAGCGTAGTCGGGGGGGATGACACTGAAGCTTTCTTT. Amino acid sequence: CSVVGGDDTEAFF.

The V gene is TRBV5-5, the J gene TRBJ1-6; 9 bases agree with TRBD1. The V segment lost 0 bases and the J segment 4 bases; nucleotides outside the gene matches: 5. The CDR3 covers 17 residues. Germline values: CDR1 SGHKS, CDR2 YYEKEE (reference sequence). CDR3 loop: CASSLEQGAQYNSPLHF. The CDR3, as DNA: TGTGCCAGCAGCTTGGAACAGGGGGCGCAGTATAATTCACCCCTCCACTTT.

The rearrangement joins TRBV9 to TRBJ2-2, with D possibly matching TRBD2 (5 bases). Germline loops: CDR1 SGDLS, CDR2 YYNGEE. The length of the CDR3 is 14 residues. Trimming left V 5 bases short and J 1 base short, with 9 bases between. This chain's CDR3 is CASRGSGNTGELFF. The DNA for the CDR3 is TGTGCCAGCAGGGGGAGCGGGAACACCGGGGAGCTGTTTTTT.

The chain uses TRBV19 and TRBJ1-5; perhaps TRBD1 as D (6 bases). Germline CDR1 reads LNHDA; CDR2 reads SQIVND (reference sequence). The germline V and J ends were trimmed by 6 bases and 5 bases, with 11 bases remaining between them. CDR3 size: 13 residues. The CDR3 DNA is TGTGCCAGTAGCATCGGGGGGCATCAGCCCCAGCATTTT. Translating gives CASSIGGHQPQHF.

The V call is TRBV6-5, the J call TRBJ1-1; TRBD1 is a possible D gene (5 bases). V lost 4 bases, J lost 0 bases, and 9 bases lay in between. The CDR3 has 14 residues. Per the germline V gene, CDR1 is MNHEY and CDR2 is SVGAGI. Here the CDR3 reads CASSLQVMNTEAFF. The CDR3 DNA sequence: TGTGCCAGCAGTTTACAGGTTATGAACACTGAAGCTTTCTTT.

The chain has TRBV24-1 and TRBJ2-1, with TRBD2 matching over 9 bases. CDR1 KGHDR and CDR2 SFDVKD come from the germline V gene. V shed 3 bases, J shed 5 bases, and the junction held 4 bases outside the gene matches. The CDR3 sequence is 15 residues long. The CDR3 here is CATSDPGLANNEQFF. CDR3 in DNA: TGTGCCACCAGTGATCCGGGACTAGCCAACAATGAGCAGTTCTTC.

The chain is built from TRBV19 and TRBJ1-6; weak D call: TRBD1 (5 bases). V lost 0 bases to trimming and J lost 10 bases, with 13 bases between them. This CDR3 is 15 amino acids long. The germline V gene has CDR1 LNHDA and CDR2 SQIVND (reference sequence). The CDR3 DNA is TGTGCCAGTAGTATAGAGCAAGGGGTCGGCTCACCCCTCCACTTT. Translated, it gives CASSIEQGVGSPLHF.

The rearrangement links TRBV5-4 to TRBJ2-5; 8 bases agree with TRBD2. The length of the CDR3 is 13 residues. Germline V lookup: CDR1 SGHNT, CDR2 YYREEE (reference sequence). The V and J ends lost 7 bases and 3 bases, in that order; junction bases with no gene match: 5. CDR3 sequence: CASRSGVEETQYF. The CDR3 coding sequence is TGTGCCAGCCGTAGCGGGGTAGAAGAGACCCAGTACTTC.

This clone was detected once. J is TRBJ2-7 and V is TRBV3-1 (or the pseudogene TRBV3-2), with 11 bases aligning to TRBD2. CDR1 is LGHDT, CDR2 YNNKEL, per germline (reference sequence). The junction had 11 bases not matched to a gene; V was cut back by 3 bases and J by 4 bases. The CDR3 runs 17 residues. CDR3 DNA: TGTGCCAGCAGCCACGCGCCGGGACTAGCGGAGTTATACGAGCAGTACTTC. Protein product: CASSHAPGLAELYEQYF.

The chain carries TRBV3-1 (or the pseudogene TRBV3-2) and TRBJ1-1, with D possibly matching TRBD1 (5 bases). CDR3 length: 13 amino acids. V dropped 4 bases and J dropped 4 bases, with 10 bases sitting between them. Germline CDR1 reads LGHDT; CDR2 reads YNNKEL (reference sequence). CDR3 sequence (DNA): TGTGCCAGCAGCCCGCAGGGTACCACTGAAGCTTTCTTT. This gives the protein CASSPQGTTEAFF.

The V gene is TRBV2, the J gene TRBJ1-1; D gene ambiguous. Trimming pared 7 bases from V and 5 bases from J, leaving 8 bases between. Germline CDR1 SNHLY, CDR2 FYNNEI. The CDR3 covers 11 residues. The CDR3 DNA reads TGTGCCAGCAAGGAGCAAACTGAAGCTTTCTTT. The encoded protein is CASKEQTEAFF.

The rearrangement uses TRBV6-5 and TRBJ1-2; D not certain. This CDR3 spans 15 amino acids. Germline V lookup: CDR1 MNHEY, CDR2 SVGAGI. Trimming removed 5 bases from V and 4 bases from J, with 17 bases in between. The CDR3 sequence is CASSTSRHGRYGYTF. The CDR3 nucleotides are TGTGCCAGCAGTACGTCCCGACATGGCCGCTATGGCTACACCTTC.